This TCR beta chain is drawn from a study of blood T cell repertoires in COVID-19. Study as a whole: Whether acute or convalescent, the COVID-19 samples came from the United States, Italy and Spain. T cells, B-cell-depleted T cells, or PBMCs supplied cDNA or gDNA.

Authors' data handling: Amplifying reference gene primers gave estimates of nucleated cell counts. The data were produced by immunoSEQ multiplex PCR, yet TCRdb's version contains in-frame clones alone and is incomplete. From that table come the V and J calls and clone size; the DNA was used to work out D and trimming. The data show roughly 70,000 clones, roughly 90% seen once. This clonotype was sampled from a human donor in a cohort sampled during active COVID-19. Sequenced material: peripheral blood.

This CDR3 is CASSSRASGGTNTGELFF. Here the CDR3 DNA reads TGTGCCAGCAGCAGTAGGGCTAGCGGGGGAACGAACACCGGGGAGCTGTTTTTT. This sequence joins TRBV9 and TRBJ2-2; TRBD2 agrees at 10 bases. Trimming removed 4 bases from V and 0 bases from J; junction bases left unmatched: 9. The CDR3 sequence is 18 residues long. Germline-derived CDR1 and CDR2 are SGDLS and YYNGEE.